This T cell receptor (beta chain) comes out of a study of blood T cell repertoires in COVID-19. At the level of the study: Samples of COVID-19 (acute and convalescent) were obtained from the United States, Italy and Spain. From T cells, B-cell-depleted T cells, or PBMCs came the material, which was cDNA or gDNA.

In the authors' methods: Estimated nucleated cell counts came from reference gene primer amplification. The protocol was immunoSEQ multiplex PCR, while the TCRdb copy is restricted to in-frame clones and leaves out a portion. D and trimming come from the DNA, and the V and J calls and clone size come from that table. The repertoire includes around 70,000 clones, around 91% of them detected once, and approximately 5.3% sits in the top ten. J was trimmed by 9 bases and V by 0 bases; bases with no gene match: 4. This CDR3 has 14 amino acids. In germline, CDR1 is LGHNA, CDR2 YSLEER. Input material: peripheral blood. This sequence was found in a human donor in a cohort sampled during active COVID-19. This chain uses TRBV4-3 with TRBJ2-2; the match to TRBD1 covers 7 bases. The CDR3 DNA reads as TGCGCCAGCAGCCAAGAAGCACAGGGGCGGGAGCTGTTTTTT. Its translation: CASSQEAQGRELFF.